Listed below are T cell receptor beta chains from one sample, sequenced in a study of regulatory T cells in long-lasting Graves disease. TCRdb processed the multiplex PCR reads anew with MiXCR; each CDR3 protein has one entry. The data show 650,000 to 700,000 distinct CDR3 sequences, around 32% seen once. The sequencing used peripheral blood mononuclear cells (PBMCs), collected when the disease was refractory, from a patient treated with antithyroid drugs. The receptors derive from a female donor with Graves disease. Each CDR3 is given with its conserved first and last residue. The order of the fields is CDR3 DNA, CDR3 protein, J gene, clone size, D gene, V gene. A D gene is named only where the DNA matches it firmly. Some rows mark clone size as missing; the rest say once, few, many or name a class of expanded clone.

DNA: TGTGCCAGCACTGGGGACCTAGGAAACACCATATATTTT
CDR3: CASTGDLGNTIYF
J: TRBJ1-3
size: few
D: -
V: TRBV2

DNA: TGTGTCAGCAGCCCATCCGCCTGGACCTTTGGAAACACCATATATTTT
CDR3: CVSSPSAWTFGNTIYF
J: TRBJ1-3
size: -
D: -
V: TRBV11-2

DNA: TGTGCCAGCAGTGAATGGGCGGGAGTTCCCTACGAGCAGTACTTC
CDR3: CASSEWAGVPYEQYF
J: TRBJ2-7
size: -
D: TRBD2
V: TRBV6-1

DNA: TGTGCCAGCAGCTGGGGAACAGGGGGCCAGGGCTACACCTTC
CDR3: CASSWGTGGQGYTF
J: TRBJ1-2
size: -
D: TRBD1
V: TRBV3-1

DNA: TGTGCCAGCAGCTTTCTGGACTCCTACGAGCAGTACTTC
CDR3: CASSFLDSYEQYF
J: TRBJ2-7
size: few
D: -
V: TRBV7-3

DNA: TGTGCCAGCAGTTTACGGGGCCGGATTGACCGAGCTTTCTTT
CDR3: CASSLRGRIDRAFF
J: TRBJ1-1
size: many
D: -
V: TRBV28

DNA: TGCAGCGTTGTAAAGTTTAACTATGGCTACACCTTC
CDR3: CSVVKFNYGYTF
J: TRBJ1-2
size: -
D: -
V: TRBV29-1

DNA: TGCAGTGCTAAGGACAGGGGGCACTATGAAAAACTGTTTTTT
CDR3: CSAKDRGHYEKLFF
J: TRBJ1-4
size: -
D: TRBD1
V: TRBV20-1

DNA: TGTGCCAGCAGTTACGTTCAGGGTTTAGGAAACACCATATATTTT
CDR3: CASSYVQGLGNTIYF
J: TRBJ1-3
size: -
D: -
V: TRBV6-5

DNA: TGCAGTGCTAGAGGGACGGCTGGAAACACCATATATTTT
CDR3: CSARGTAGNTIYF
J: TRBJ1-3
size: -
D: -
V: TRBV20-1

DNA: TGCGCCAGCAGCCAACTAGCGGGAAACACCGGGGAGCTGTTTTTT
CDR3: CASSQLAGNTGELFF
J: TRBJ2-2
size: -
D: TRBD2
V: TRBV4-1

DNA: TGTGCCAGCAACCATCAGGGACGGAAACTGTTTTTT
CDR3: CASNHQGRKLFF
J: TRBJ1-4
size: -
D: -
V: TRBV3-1

DNA: TGTGCCTGGTCGTCTTTGGGGAATTCACCCCTCCACTTT
CDR3: CAWSSLGNSPLHF
J: TRBJ1-6
size: -
D: -
V: TRBV30

DNA: TGTGCCAGCAGCCAAAACCCGGGACGGATGACTGAAGCTTTCTTT
CDR3: CASSQNPGRMTEAFF
J: TRBJ1-1
size: -
D: -
V: TRBV3-1

DNA: TGTGCCAGCTCACCACCTTCATCCGGGGCCGCGTCGACCCTCCACTTT
CDR3: CASSPPSSGAASTLHF
J: TRBJ1-6
size: -
D: -
V: TRBV18

DNA: TGCAGCGTTACCGCCTACCAAACTGAAGATCAAGAGACCCAGTACTTC
CDR3: CSVTAYQTEDQETQYF
J: TRBJ2-5
size: few
D: -
V: TRBV29-1

DNA: TGTGCCAGCAGCCCCGGACGGACTCGAGACGGCTATGGCTACACCTTC
CDR3: CASSPGRTRDGYGYTF
J: TRBJ1-2
size: many
D: -
V: TRBV7-3

DNA: TGTGCCAGCAGTTACGTGGGACAGGGGGCGATCACTGAAGCTTTCTTT
CDR3: CASSYVGQGAITEAFF
J: TRBJ1-1
size: few
D: TRBD1
V: TRBV6-5

DNA: TGTGCCAGCAGCTTGGGACAGGGAGTAAATTCACCCCTCCACTTT
CDR3: CASSLGQGVNSPLHF
J: TRBJ1-6
size: -
D: TRBD1
V: TRBV5-6

DNA: TGTGCCAGCAGCTTCCATGGGAATTCAGCTAACTATGGCTACACCTTC
CDR3: CASSFHGNSANYGYTF
J: TRBJ1-2
size: few
D: -
V: TRBV11-2

DNA: TGTGCCAGCAGCCCCCCTGGGACAAGGAACACCGGGGAGCTGTTTTTT
CDR3: CASSPPGTRNTGELFF
J: TRBJ2-2
size: -
D: -
V: TRBV7-3

DNA: TGTGCCAGCAGCCAAGTCCCCGGACTAGCGAAAGGGGAGACCCAGTACTTC
CDR3: CASSQVPGLAKGETQYF
J: TRBJ2-5
size: few
D: TRBD2
V: TRBV3-1

DNA: TGTGCCAGCAGCTTTGGGGGCGGTGGATACGAGCAGTACTTC
CDR3: CASSFGGGGYEQYF
J: TRBJ2-7
size: -
D: -
V: TRBV7-9

DNA: TGTGCCAGCAGCCCAGAGGACAGGACTGAGGGCTACACCTTC
CDR3: CASSPEDRTEGYTF
J: TRBJ1-2
size: -
D: TRBD1
V: TRBV7-9

DNA: TGCAGCGTCCGGAAGACTGGAGATACGCAGTATTTT
CDR3: CSVRKTGDTQYF
J: TRBJ2-3
size: -
D: -
V: TRBV29-1